Presented here are 23 T cell receptor beta chains from one specimen sequenced in a study of long-term antiretroviral therapy in people with HIV. Running of the v3.0 immunoSEQ assay took place at survey level. Sequenced by immunoSEQ multiplex PCR; TCRdb stores in-frame clones only, minus some. The sample includes about 24,000 clones, roughly 80% of them seen just once. The sequencing used unsorted PBMCs, collected 4.4 years after starting antiretroviral therapy. The receptors were sampled from a man aged 30 to 45 with HIV.

This clone has a single count. V is TRBV6-5 and J is TRBJ2-7; possibly TRBD1 for D (6 bases). Looked up from germline, CDR1 is MNHEY and CDR2 is SVGAGI. Trimming took off 1 base at V and 3 bases at J, with 13 bases between the two ends. The CDR3 is 15 amino acids. The CDR3 sequence is CASSYWDTGVYEQYF. In DNA form, the CDR3 reads TGTGCCAGCAGTTACTGGGACACTGGGGTCTACGAGCAGTACTTC.

The chain links TRBV4-1 to TRBJ2-7, with 7 nucleotides matching TRBD1. The CDR3 has 14 residues. Germline V gives CDR1 MGHRA, CDR2 YSYEKL. With V trimmed by 3 bases and J by 2 bases, 4 bases remained unmatched. CDR3 DNA sequence: TGCGCCAGCAGCCAGGACAGGTACACCTACGAGCAGTACTTC. Encoded protein: CASSQDRYTYEQYF.

The genes are TRBV28 and TRBJ2-7; maybe TRBD1 (6 bases). The CDR3 length is 14 residues. CDR1 and CDR2 (germline): MDHEN, SYDVKM. V gave up 2 bases and J gave up 2 bases, with 10 bases separating them. The CDR3: CASSLTGSPYEQYF. The CDR3 DNA reads as TGTGCCAGCAGTTTAACAGGGAGCCCCTACGAGCAGTACTTC.

The gene calls are TRBV28 and TRBJ2-5; 10 positions match TRBD1. The CDR3 consists of 16 residues. The trim removed 6 bases at V and 2 bases at J, leaving 9 bases unmatched. The germline V gene encodes CDR1 MDHEN and CDR2 SYDVKM. For the CDR3, the DNA is TGTGCCAGCAGCCTCAGGGGACAGGGGTGGCAAGAGACCCAGTACTTC. It yields the protein CASSLRGQGWQETQYF.

The chain has TRBV5-1 and TRBJ2-6; 7 bases are a match to TRBD2. Germline V gives CDR1 SGHRS, CDR2 YFSETQ. CDR3 size: 14 residues. Germline trimming cut 4 bases from V and 3 bases from J; bases unmatched to any gene: 1. CDR3 nucleotide sequence: TGCGCCAGCAGCCCGGGAGGTGGGGCCAACGTCCTGACTTTC. This translates into CASSPGGGANVLTF.

To note about this clone: This sample also contains other DNA sequences that code for the same CDR3. DNA for the CDR3: TGCGCCAGCAGCTTGACAGGGTTGAACACTGAAGCTTTCTTT. Its translation is CASSLTGLNTEAFF. V is TRBV5-1 and J is TRBJ1-1, with D possibly being TRBD1 (6 bases). The germline CDR1 and CDR2 sequences are SGHRS and YFSETQ. The ends were cut back, 1 base at V and 0 bases at J, with 7 bases in the middle. There are 14 residues in the CDR3.

The chain combines TRBV2 with TRBJ1-4; no clear D gene. The CDR3 consists of 13 residues. Germline CDR1 SNHLY, CDR2 FYNNEI. Deletions cut 6 bases from V and 6 bases from J, with 11 bases between. CDR3 protein: CASREPWDEKLFF. Written as DNA, the CDR3 is TGTGCCAGCAGGGAACCTTGGGATGAAAAACTGTTTTTT. Combining the CDR3 with reference TRBV2 and TRBJ1-4 gives the whole variable domain EPEVTQTPSHQVTQMGQEVILRCVPISNHLYFYWYRQILGQKVEFLVSFYNNEISEKSEIFDDQFSVERPDGSNFTLKIRSTKLEDSAMYFCASREPWDEKLFFGSGTQLSVL.

The chain recombines TRBV6-5 with TRBJ2-7; no clear D gene. The CDR3 extends over 12 amino acids. Trimming removed 2 bases at V and 6 bases at J, with 8 bases between. Germline-derived CDR1 and CDR2 are MNHEY and SVGAGI. The CDR3 is CASSYSESEQYF. In DNA, the CDR3 is TGTGCCAGCAGTTACAGCGAATCCGAGCAGTACTTC.

The table lists this clone with a few counts. The genes are TRBV11-2 and TRBJ1-5; the D gene is possibly TRBD1 (6 bases). Trimming pared 1 base from V and 6 bases from J, leaving 10 bases between. This CDR3 comprises 14 residues. Germline assignment: CDR1 SGHAT and CDR2 FQNNGV. The CDR3 coding sequence is TGTGCCAGCAGCTTAGGGGGGCAAGGTCAGCCCCAGCATTTT. Amino acids: CASSLGGQGQPQHF.

The rearrangement joins TRBV11-3 to TRBJ1-4; D is unclear. The germline CDR1 and CDR2 sequences are SGHNT and YENEEA. The CDR3 extends over 19 amino acids. The germline V and J ends were trimmed by 3 bases and 0 bases, with 20 bases remaining between them. The CDR3 is CASSFASREGLATNEKLFF. For the CDR3, the DNA is TGTGCCAGCAGCTTCGCATCCCGGGAGGGCCTCGCAACTAATGAAAAACTGTTTTTT.

The chain employs TRBV4-2 and TRBJ2-4, with TRBD2 identical over 8 bases. This CDR3 contains 14 residues. Germline trimming cut 4 bases from V and 7 bases from J; bases unmatched to any gene: 6. From germline, CDR1 is LGHNA and CDR2 YNFKEQ. CDR3 protein: CASSPGGGSNIQYF. The CDR3 bases are TGTGCCAGCAGCCCGGGCGGGGGGAGCAACATTCAGTACTTC.

The chain employs TRBV5-1 and TRBJ1-1; no clear D. V lost 2 bases and J 1 base, leaving 9 bases between the germline ends. This CDR3 has 14 residues. Per germline, CDR1 SGHRS and CDR2 YFSETQ. The CDR3 here is CASSLRGGNTEAFF. The CDR3 DNA follows: TGCGCCAGCAGCTTACGGGGAGGGAACACTGAAGCTTTCTTT.

The chain couples TRBV6-1 to TRBJ1-1; 7 positions agree with TRBD1. The CDR3 is 13 residues long. Trimming took 5 bases from V and 4 from J; bases not matched to a gene: 4. Germline lookup yields CDR1 MNHNS and CDR2 SASEGT. The CDR3 nucleotides read TGTGCCAGCAGTCGAGGGGGCCCCACTGAAGCTTTCTTT. Translation gives CASSRGGPTEAFF.

The genes are TRBV5-1 and TRBJ2-7, with TRBD2 as a possible D gene (6 bases). Trimming took 1 base from V and 5 from J, leaving 19 bases between them. The germline V gene has CDR1 SGHRS and CDR2 YFSETQ. This CDR3 is 16 amino acids long. The CDR3 region is CASSLTGTFLLHEQYF. The DNA of the CDR3 is TGCGCCAGCAGCTTGACCGGGACTTTTCTCCTTCACGAGCAGTACTTC.

The chain joins TRBV2 to TRBJ2-1; TRBD2 agrees at 16 bases. V shed 2 bases and J 11 bases; nucleotides not matched to a gene: 9. The CDR3 loop spans 17 amino acids. Germline V CDR1 and CDR2: SNHLY, FYNNEI. CDR3 DNA: TGTGCCAGCAGTGAACAAGCGGGACTAGCGGGAGGGCCGAAGCAGTTCTTC. Encoded protein: CASSEQAGLAGGPKQFF.

This rearrangement joins TRBV18 to TRBJ2-7, with 7 bases identical to TRBD1. CDR3 length: 15 residues. Trimming removed 3 bases from V and 2 bases from J; junction bases left unmatched: 7. Germline V gene data show CDR1 as KGHSH and CDR2 as LQKENI. DNA for the CDR3: TGTGCCAGCTCACCGAGGACAGGTGCAACCTACGAGCAGTACTTC. Translated: CASSPRTGATYEQYF.

V and J are TRBV25-1 and TRBJ1-4; tentative D call: TRBD1 (6 bases). V was trimmed by 6 bases and J by 7 bases, leaving 15 bases between them. CDR3 length: 14 residues. CDR1 is MGHDK, CDR2 SYGVNS, per germline. This CDR3 is CASSLRTVGEKLFF. The CDR3 bases are TGTGCCAGCAGCCTTAGGACAGTCGGTGAAAAACTGTTTTTT.

This clone has a single count. This rearrangement joins TRBV18 to TRBJ2-1; 8 bases align to TRBD1. CDR1 is KGHSH, CDR2 LQKENI, per germline. With 2 bases clipped from V and 14 bases from J, the junction kept 14 bases outside the gene matches. CDR3 size: 15 residues. The CDR3 reads CASSPVDRGRRQEFF. CDR3 DNA sequence: TGTGCCAGCTCACCAGTCGACAGGGGAAGAAGGCAGGAGTTCTTC.

The chain combines TRBV6-1 with TRBJ1-6; D call uncertain. CDR3 size: 14 residues. Germline assignment: CDR1 MNHNS and CDR2 SASEGT. Trimming removed 5 bases from V and 4 bases from J, with 9 bases in between. The chain's CDR3 is CASSSGPYNSPLHF. In DNA form, the CDR3 reads TGTGCCAGCAGTTCCGGGCCTTATAATTCACCCCTCCACTTT.

The chain is built from TRBV28 and TRBJ2-7; D gene unclear. With 6 bases removed from V and 5 bases from J, the gap between germline ends came to 11 bases. The germline V gene has CDR1 MDHEN and CDR2 SYDVKM. The CDR3 length is 12 residues. CDR3 loop: CASSRDWDEQYF. The CDR3 region has the DNA TGTGCCAGCAGCCGTGATTGGGACGAGCAGTACTTC.

This clone was seen just once. The rearrangement uses TRBV7-9 and TRBJ1-2; TRBD1 is a possible D gene (6 bases). The V gene lost 5 bases and the J gene lost 4 bases, with 11 bases spanning the gap. The CDR3 covers 13 residues. Germline loops: CDR1 SEHNR, CDR2 FQNEAQ (reference sequence). The CDR3 DNA sequence: TGTGCCAGCAGCCTCGGGGGGGCCTATGGCTACACCTTC. Translating it yields CASSLGGAYGYTF.

This sequence joins TRBV10-3 and TRBJ2-7; D call uncertain. The V end lost 3 bases, the J end lost 3 bases, and 15 bases lay between the germline ends. Germline CDR1 reads ENHRY; CDR2 reads SYGVKD. The CDR3 consists of 15 residues. The chain's CDR3 is CAISDDLESHYEQYF. The CDR3 bases are TGTGCCATCAGTGACGACCTAGAGTCTCACTACGAGCAGTACTTC.

The genes are TRBV5-8 and TRBJ2-7; D is undetermined. The CDR3 covers 14 residues. Germline values: CDR1 SGHTS, CDR2 YDEGEE. Trimming left V 2 bases short and J 3 bases short, with 12 bases between. In nucleotides, the CDR3 is TGTGCCAGCAGCTTAGATGTGGGCCTCTACGAGCAGTACTTC. Translation gives CASSLDVGLYEQYF.